These 30 T cell receptor beta chains originate from one sample sequenced in a study of sequential checkpoint blockade in melanoma. Clones were read by immunoSEQ multiplex PCR, and TCRdb kept only the in-frame ones, dropping some. The top ten clones hold about 51% of a sample with approximately 21,000 clones, roughly 82% of them seen once. Described treatment: randomized to nivolumab then ipilimumab (arm A) or the reverse (arm B). The sequences come from CD8+ T cells sorted from blood (inferred from file names), collected from a patient given nivolumab and ipilimumab in sequence. The receptors shown here come from a human donor with melanoma.

The chain uses TRBV5-6 and TRBJ2-7, with 9 bases lining up with TRBD2. Trimming removed 0 bases from V and 4 bases from J; junction bases left unmatched: 5. The CDR3 is 15 amino acids. CDR1 is SGHDT, CDR2 YYEEEE, per germline. DNA for the CDR3: TGTGCCAGCAGCTTGGGCGGGGGGGCAATTTACGAGCAGTACTTC. The encoded protein is CASSLGGGAIYEQYF.

The CDR3 spells CASRPGTGDEKLFF. The CDR3 region has the DNA TGTGCCAGCCGCCCCGGGACAGGGGATGAAAAACTGTTTTTT. The chain recombines TRBV28 with TRBJ1-4, with 10 bases lining up with TRBD1. V shed 8 bases, J shed 6 bases, and the junction held 6 bases outside the gene matches. The CDR3 has 14 residues. CDR1 MDHEN and CDR2 SYDVKM come from the germline V gene.

The V and J genes are TRBV13 and TRBJ1-1; 10 positions agree with TRBD1. V gave up 5 bases and J gave up 5 bases; unmatched junction bases: 5. Germline CDR1 PRHDT, CDR2 FYEKMQ (reference sequence). The CDR3 runs 14 residues. CDR3 DNA: TGTGCCAGCAGCATTAGACAGGGGGCGACTGAAGCTTTCTTT. Residues: CASSIRQGATEAFF.

This chain links TRBV19 with TRBJ2-3; 14 bases line up with TRBD2. Germline V gives CDR1 LNHDA, CDR2 SQIVND (reference sequence). With V trimmed by 5 bases and J by 5 bases, 6 bases remained unmatched. The CDR3 contains 16 residues. CDR3 coding DNA: TGTGCCAGTAGTTCCCGACTAGCGGGGGGGCTAGATACGCAGTATTTT. Protein sequence: CASSSRLAGGLDTQYF.

The V gene is TRBV13, the J gene TRBJ1-6, with TRBD1 as a possible D gene (5 bases). Trimming stripped 0 bases from V and 9 bases from J, with 12 bases between. CDR1 is PRHDT, CDR2 FYEKMQ, per germline (reference sequence). This CDR3 contains 15 residues. CDR3 in amino acids: CASSLGQGGGSPLHF. The CDR3 DNA follows: TGTGCCAGCAGCTTAGGCCAGGGCGGCGGTTCACCCCTCCACTTT.

This clone was counted only a few times. This rearrangement joins TRBV28 to TRBJ1-4; D is undetermined. Trimming pared 0 bases from V and 7 bases from J, leaving 12 bases between. Germline V gives CDR1 MDHEN, CDR2 SYDVKM. There are 15 residues in the CDR3. CDR3 DNA sequence: TGTGCCAGCAGTTTATGGACAACCGGCGCTGAAAAACTGTTTTTT. Its translation is CASSLWTTGAEKLFF.

DNA for the CDR3: TGTGCCAGCAGTTGGACAGGGGACACAGATACGCAGTATTTT. Protein: CASSWTGDTDTQYF. The rearrangement links TRBV27 to TRBJ2-3; TRBD1 matches 9 bases. Germline CDR1 is MNHEY and CDR2 is SMNVEV (reference sequence). With 4 bases clipped from V and 2 bases from J, the junction kept 1 base outside the gene matches. The CDR3 extends over 14 amino acids.

The chain couples TRBV18 to TRBJ1-6; 9 nucleotides match TRBD1. Trimming cost V 5 bases and J 10 bases; bases outside gene matches: 9. This CDR3 comprises 15 residues. The germline V gene has CDR1 KGHSH and CDR2 LQKENI. The CDR3 here is CASSSRTGVVSPLHF. The DNA of the CDR3 is TGTGCCAGCTCATCGAGGACAGGGGTTGTGTCACCCCTCCACTTT.

The genes are TRBV6-6 and TRBJ1-5; D gene ambiguous. This CDR3 contains 16 residues. Germline loops: CDR1 MNHNY, CDR2 SVGAGI (reference sequence). Trimming stripped 0 bases from V and 3 bases from J, with 12 bases between. As DNA, the CDR3 is TGTGCCAGCAGTTACTCACCCCAGGCCCCCAATCAGCCCCAGCATTTT. Its translation is CASSYSPQAPNQPQHF.

The chain uses TRBV2 and TRBJ2-1; D gene unclear. The ends were cut back, 0 bases at V and 8 bases at J, with 14 bases in the middle. Germline V gives CDR1 SNHLY, CDR2 FYNNEI. There are 15 residues in the CDR3. The CDR3 protein is CASSEADTIDDEQFF. The CDR3 bases are TGTGCCAGCAGTGAAGCGGATACTATCGATGATGAGCAGTTCTTC.

The rearrangement uses TRBV4-2 and TRBJ1-5; D not resolved. From germline, CDR1 is LGHNA and CDR2 YNFKEQ. The germline V and J ends were trimmed by 0 bases and 0 bases, with 6 bases remaining between them. This CDR3 is 15 amino acids long. CDR3 residues: CASSQEQYSNQPQHF. The CDR3 nucleotides are TGTGCCAGCAGCCAAGAACAGTATAGCAATCAGCCCCAGCATTTT.

The rearrangement links TRBV10-2 to TRBJ1-1, with 10 bases lining up with TRBD1. The germline gives CDR1 WSHSY, CDR2 SAAADI. V lost 3 bases, J lost 2 bases, and 6 bases stayed unmatched. This CDR3 is 16 amino acids long. DNA for the CDR3: TGCGCCAGCAGTGAAAGGGACAGGGGAGTAAACACTGAAGCTTTCTTT. Its translation is CASSERDRGVNTEAFF.

A single count supports this clone. The genes are TRBV7-8 and TRBJ1-4, with a possible D match to TRBD1 (5 bases). The CDR3 totals 15 residues. Germline values: CDR1 SGHVS, CDR2 FQNEAQ. The V end was cut by 0 bases, the J end by 13 bases, with 18 bases between. Here the CDR3 reads CASSLAGRAGDRLFF. The CDR3 nucleotides read TGTGCCAGCAGCTTAGCAGGGAGGGCGGGGGATAGACTGTTTTTT.

This clone occurred once. The genes are TRBV4-1 and TRBJ1-5, with D possibly matching TRBD1 (6 bases). Germline CDR1 is MGHRA and CDR2 is YSYEKL. V was shortened by 0 bases and J by 0 bases, with 12 bases between the two germline ends. The CDR3 loop spans 17 amino acids. The CDR3 DNA reads TGCGCCAGCAGCCAAGAACGGACAGACCTTAGCAATCAGCCCCAGCATTTT. Residues: CASSQERTDLSNQPQHF.

The chain joins TRBV15 to TRBJ2-5; 10 bases are a match to TRBD2. Germline CDR1 and CDR2: LNHNV and YYDKDF (reference sequence). The CDR3 runs to 20 residues. Losses at the gene ends were 0 bases for V and 2 bases for J; bases not matched to a gene: 15. CDR3 sequence: CATSRDLGIGSGGPQETQYF. The CDR3 coding sequence is TGTGCCACCAGCAGAGATCTGGGGATTGGTAGCGGGGGGCCTCAAGAGACCCAGTACTTC.

The chain joins TRBV6-5 to TRBJ2-1; 7 positions match TRBD1. V shed 5 bases and J 6 bases; nucleotides not matched to a gene: 7. Germline values: CDR1 MNHEY, CDR2 SVGAGI. The CDR3 totals 14 residues. CDR3 region: CASSTGETANEQFF. Here the CDR3 DNA reads TGTGCCAGCAGTACAGGGGAGACTGCCAATGAGCAGTTCTTC.

V gene TRBV7-8 combines with J gene TRBJ1-1; D is perhaps TRBD1 (5 bases). CDR3 length: 16 amino acids. Trimming took 4 bases from V and 3 from J, leaving 18 bases between them. Germline V CDR1 and CDR2: SGHVS, FQNEAQ. CDR3 protein: CASSSIGPAGDTEAFF. The CDR3 region has the DNA TGTGCCAGCAGCTCAATAGGACCAGCGGGGGACACTGAAGCTTTCTTT. The whole variable domain, remainder taken from reference TRBV7-8 and TRBJ1-1, is GAGVSQSPRYKVAKRGQDVALRCDPISGHVSLFWYQQALGQGPEFLTYFQNEAQLDKSGLPSDRFFAERPEGSVSTLKIQRTQQEDSAVYLCASSSIGPAGDTEAFFGQGTRLTVV.

The J gene is TRBJ2-2, the V gene TRBV5-1; perhaps TRBD1 as D (6 bases). V was cut by 2 bases and J by 7 bases, with 12 bases left in between. Germline V gene sequence: CDR1 SGHRS, CDR2 YFSETQ. CDR3 size: 14 residues. The DNA of the CDR3 is TGCGCCAGCAGCTTACAGGGAGTCGGCGGGGAGCTGTTTTTT. Translating gives CASSLQGVGGELFF.

The chain employs TRBV30 and TRBJ1-3; unclear D gene. Trimming cost V 0 bases and J 4 bases, with 10 bases left between them. The CDR3 contains 14 residues. Germline V gives CDR1 GTSNPN, CDR2 SVGIG (reference sequence). CDR3 sequence: CAWSVGGRGNTIYF. The CDR3 region has the DNA TGTGCCTGGAGTGTAGGAGGACGCGGAAACACCATATATTTT.

This chain joins TRBV19 and TRBJ2-7, with D possibly TRBD2 on 8 matching bases. Trimming removed 11 bases from V and 0 bases from J, with 23 bases in between. Germline V gene sequence: CDR1 LNHDA, CDR2 SQIVND (reference sequence). The length of the CDR3 is 16 residues. The CDR3 DNA follows: TGTGCCCCCTACTCCGGGAGGGACAGAAGCTCCTACGAGCAGTACTTC. Amino acid sequence: CAPYSGRDRSSYEQYF.

The chain is built from TRBV21-1 and TRBJ1-1. TRBV21-1 is marked as a pseudogene. The CDR3 sequence is 13 residues long. The DNA for the CDR3 is TGTGCCAGCAGCTCCCGCTCTGAGACTGAAGCTTTCTTT. Amino acids: CASSSRSETEAFF.

The chain joins TRBV28 to TRBJ1-4; TRBD1 matches 8 bases. This CDR3 has 16 residues. Trimming removed 6 bases from V and 6 bases from J; junction bases left unmatched: 12. Germline V CDR1 and CDR2: MDHEN, SYDVKM. In DNA, the CDR3 is TGTGCCAGCAGCCGGGCGGTGGACAGGGTATATGAAAAACTGTTTTTT. It codes for CASSRAVDRVYEKLFF.

This chain uses TRBV27 with TRBJ2-3; maybe TRBD2 (6 bases). The CDR3 has 15 amino acids. With 2 bases removed from V and 6 bases from J, the gap between germline ends came to 15 bases. Germline assignment: CDR1 MNHEY and CDR2 SMNVEV (reference sequence). The CDR3 sequence is CASSLAGTPTDTQYF. The DNA of the CDR3 is TGTGCCAGCAGTTTAGCCGGGACTCCAACGGATACGCAGTATTTT.

The CDR3, as DNA: TGCAGCGTTGAAAGGCCCGGGTCGACCTACGAGCAGTACTTC. Protein: CSVERPGSTYEQYF. V gene TRBV29-1 combines with J gene TRBJ2-7; D is ambiguous. The CDR3 sequence is 14 residues long. The germline V gene has CDR1 SQVTM and CDR2 ANQGSEA. The V and J ends lost 2 bases and 2 bases respectively, with 13 bases between them.

The chain recombines TRBV5-6 with TRBJ2-1, with D maybe TRBD1 (7 bases). Deletions cut 4 bases from V and 6 bases from J, with 23 bases between. CDR1 and CDR2 from the germline V gene are SGHDT and YYEEEE. The CDR3 spans 17 residues. In DNA, the CDR3 is TGTGCCAGCAGCGACTGGAGGGGGACAGATAGAGGCAATGAGCAGTTCTTC. The encoded protein is CASSDWRGTDRGNEQFF.

The rearrangement joins TRBV5-6 to TRBJ2-1, with D possibly TRBD1 on 6 matching bases. The ends were cut back, 3 bases at V and 4 bases at J, with 8 bases in the middle. Germline CDR1 SGHDT, CDR2 YYEEEE. The CDR3 length is 13 residues. The CDR3 loop reads CASSSGVYNEQFF. In DNA, the CDR3 is TGTGCCAGCAGCTCAGGGGTTTACAATGAGCAGTTCTTC. The full variable domain, with the rest looked up from reference TRBV5-6 and TRBJ2-1, is DAGVTQSPTHLIKTRGQQVTLRCSPKSGHDTVSWYQQALGQGPQFIFQYYEEEERQRGNFPDRFSGHQFPNYSSELNVNALLLGDSALYLCASSSGVYNEQFFGPGTRLTVL.

With respect to this clone: At one end the junction does not follow the germline gene, possibly because of a read error. In the same sample, other DNA sequences code for this CDR3. The chain recombines TRBV6-5 with TRBJ2-7; 8 bases line up with TRBD2. The CDR3 totals 16 residues. Per germline, CDR1 MNHEY and CDR2 SVGAGI. Here the CDR3 DNA reads TGCGCCAGCAGTTACTCGGTAGCGGGGATCGGATACGAGCAGTACTTC. It codes for CASSYSVAGIGYEQYF.

The chain links TRBV4-3 to TRBJ2-7; TRBD1 is a possible D gene (6 bases). Germline CDR1 reads LGHNA; CDR2 reads YSLEER. This CDR3 has 16 amino acids. With 4 bases removed from V and 0 bases from J, the gap between germline ends came to 16 bases. The CDR3, as DNA: TGCGCCAGCAGCCTTTCCCTAGGGGGTTTCTCCTACGAGCAGTACTTC. Protein sequence: CASSLSLGGFSYEQYF.

This rearrangement joins TRBV4-3 to TRBJ2-7, with TRBD1 identical over 9 bases. The CDR3 has 17 amino acids. Losses at the gene ends were 4 bases for V and 3 bases for J; bases not matched to a gene: 13. Germline-derived CDR1 and CDR2 are LGHNA and YSLEER. CDR3 residues: CASSLGLTRDRVYEQYF. DNA for the CDR3: TGCGCCAGCAGCCTCGGGCTAACCCGGGACAGGGTCTACGAGCAGTACTTC.

The rearrangement uses TRBV28 and TRBJ2-7; the match to TRBD1 covers 12 bases. Trimming cost V 4 bases and J 4 bases; bases outside gene matches: 5. The CDR3 has 15 amino acids. Per the germline V gene, CDR1 is MDHEN and CDR2 is SYDVKM. CDR3 amino acids: CASSSGTGGGYEQYF. For the CDR3, the DNA is TGTGCCAGCAGTTCTGGGACAGGGGGCGGGTACGAGCAGTACTTC.